Following are 13 T cell receptor beta chains from one sample sequenced in a study of prognosis after radiotherapy for stage I lung cancer. TCR beta CDR3 was amplified from genomic DNA by two-round multiplex PCR. First-round PCR used primers specific to each TRBV and TRBJ gene. TCRdb reprocessed the multiplex PCR reads with MiXCR, giving one entry per CDR3 protein. Of approximately 20,000 distinct CDR3 sequences listed, roughly a quarter are singletons. This specimen consisted of PBMCs, obtained before or after stereotactic body radiation therapy (not recorded which). The source is a donor aged 50 or older with non-small cell lung cancer.

This clonotype appeared many times. CDR3 protein: CASSEGTGDYGYTF. CDR3 in DNA: TGTGCCAGCAGTGAAGGGACAGGGGACTATGGCTACACCTTC. V is TRBV6-1 and J is TRBJ1-2, with TRBD1 identical over 9 bases. V lost 1 base, J lost 3 bases, and 0 bases stayed unmatched. Looked up from germline, CDR1 is MNHNS and CDR2 is SASEGT. The CDR3 length is 14 residues.

This sequence joins TRBV5-1 and TRBJ2-5; 13 bases map to TRBD2. CDR3 length: 17 amino acids. Germline assignment: CDR1 SGHRS and CDR2 YFSETQ. V shed 3 bases, J shed 12 bases, and the junction held 17 bases outside the gene matches. In nucleotides, the CDR3 is TGCGCCAGCAGCTCTGGGACTAGCGGGAACATGGGGGAGAACAAGTACTTC. Translation gives CASSSGTSGNMGENKYF.

This clonotype was observed many times. The rearrangement uses TRBV11-2 and TRBJ2-5, with D unclear. V was shortened by 1 base and J by 5 bases, with 5 bases between the two germline ends. There are 12 residues in the CDR3. Germline V CDR1 and CDR2: SGHAT, FQNNGV. The CDR3 here is CASSLGRETQYF. The DNA of the CDR3 is TGTGCCAGCAGCTTAGGCCGGGAGACCCAGTACTTC.

This clonotype was found many times. J is TRBJ2-7 and V is TRBV27; TRBD2 is a possible D gene (5 bases). Germline CDR1 MNHEY, CDR2 SMNVEV (reference sequence). There are 13 residues in the CDR3. V was clipped by 6 bases and J by 2 bases, with 11 bases between them. CDR3 sequence (DNA): TGTGCCAGCAGCTCGGGGAGAACCTACGAGCAGTACTTC. Translating it yields CASSSGRTYEQYF.

Worth noting for this clonotype: This is likely an artifact of a read error, given a far larger clone one base away. V and J are TRBV6-2 or TRBV6-3 and TRBJ1-6, with D perhaps matching TRBD1 (5 bases). The germline V gene encodes CDR1 MNHEY and CDR2 SVGEGT. The CDR3 spans 13 residues. CDR3 DNA: TGTGCCAGCAGTGAGAAGGGGAATTCACCCCTCAACTTT. It encodes CASSEKGNSPLNF.

This clonotype showed up many times. The rearrangement joins TRBV11-2 to TRBJ2-7; 13 nucleotides agree with TRBD2. Germline trimming cut 5 bases from V and 5 bases from J; bases unmatched to any gene: 6. The CDR3 covers 15 residues. Germline V gene sequence: CDR1 SGHAT, CDR2 FQNNGV. The CDR3 spells CASSTRTSGSHEQYF. In DNA form, the CDR3 reads TGTGCCAGCAGCACCCGGACTAGCGGGAGCCACGAGCAGTACTTC.

J is TRBJ2-7 and V is TRBV7-2, with D possibly TRBD1 on 5 matching bases. V lost 3 bases and J lost 2, with 11 bases in between. From germline, CDR1 is SGHTA and CDR2 FQGNSA. The CDR3 is 14 residues long. DNA for the CDR3: TGTGCCAGCAGCTTCGGACATGGAACCTACGAGCAGTACTTC. Translating gives CASSFGHGTYEQYF.

This clonotype was detected ten times or more. CDR3 in DNA: TGCGCCAGCAGCCAGATATTGACCGGGACAGTGAACACTGAAGCTTTCTTT. Its translation: CASSQILTGTVNTEAFF. The chain couples TRBV4-3 to TRBJ1-1, with 7 bases that match TRBD1. Germline V gives CDR1 LGHNA, CDR2 YSLEER. V lost 3 bases, J lost 0 bases, and 10 bases stayed unmatched. The CDR3 sequence is 17 residues long.

There are many counts of this clonotype. The chain is built from TRBV24-1 and TRBJ2-1; D ambiguous. CDR3 size: 11 residues. Germline loops: CDR1 KGHDR, CDR2 SFDVKD. Trimming pared 9 bases from V and 4 bases from J, leaving 6 bases between. The CDR3: CATRQYNEQFF. In DNA form, the CDR3 reads TGTGCCACCCGCCAGTACAATGAGCAGTTCTTC.

By its share, this clonotype is large (0.1 to 1%). A junction end diverges from the germline sequence, so it may reflect a read error. The CDR3 DNA reads TGCGCCAGCAGCCAAGAGCTGAGGGGGCGGACCTCTGGGGCCAACGTCCTGACTTTC. Amino acids: CASSQELRGRTSGANVLTF. The rearrangement uses TRBV7-9 and TRBJ2-6; TRBD1 matches at 7 bases. The CDR3 loop spans 19 amino acids. Germline V gene sequence: CDR1 SEHNR, CDR2 FQNEAQ (reference sequence).

The chain links TRBV11-2 to TRBJ1-3; weak D call: TRBD1 (5 bases). Trimming cost V 4 bases and J 0 bases, with 13 bases left between them. This CDR3 contains 16 residues. Germline values: CDR1 SGHAT, CDR2 FQNNGV. The CDR3 loop reads CASSSGGAGSGNTIYF. The CDR3 DNA is TGTGCCAGCAGCTCAGGAGGGGCGGGCTCTGGAAACACCATATATTTT. Complete variable domain (other parts from reference TRBV11-2 and TRBJ1-3): EAGVAQSPRYKIIEKRQSVAFWCNPISGHATLYWYQQILGQGPKLLIQFQNNGVVDDSQLPKDRFSAERLKGVDSTLKIQPAKLEDSAVYLCASSSGGAGSGNTIYFGEGSWLTVV.

This clonotype was counted many times. The V call is TRBV28, the J call TRBJ2-1; 10 bases align to TRBD1. The CDR3 consists of 17 residues. The junction had 11 bases not matched to a gene; V was cut back by 5 bases and J by 4 bases. Per germline, CDR1 MDHEN and CDR2 SYDVKM. CDR3 amino acids: CASSPRPGQGKYNEQFF. For the CDR3, the DNA is TGTGCCAGCAGTCCACGTCCGGGACAGGGGAAGTACAATGAGCAGTTCTTC.

This clonotype has at least ten counts. The CDR3 DNA sequence: TGTGCCACCAGCAGAGCACAGGGATCAGCCAAAAACATTCAGTACTTC. Its translation: CATSRAQGSAKNIQYF. This chain links TRBV15 with TRBJ2-4; D is possibly TRBD1 (6 bases). Germline V gives CDR1 LNHNV, CDR2 YYDKDF (reference sequence). The CDR3 sequence is 16 residues long. V lost 1 base and J 0 bases, leaving 10 bases between the germline ends. The entire variable domain, with the rest obtained from reference TRBV15 and TRBJ2-4, is as follows: DAMVIQNPRYQVTQFGKPVTLSCSQTLNHNVMYWYQQKSSQAPKLLFHYYDKDFNNEADTPDNFQSRRPNTSFCFLDIRSPGLGDTAMYLCATSRAQGSAKNIQYFGAGTRLSVL.